Listed here are 25 T cell receptor beta chains from one sample, sequenced in a study of cytomegalovirus exposure and HLA in healthy donors. The primer mix had 60 Vbeta and 13 Jbeta primers. Produced via immunoSEQ multiplex PCR; TCRdb's table is partial and in-frame only. The repertoire holds more than 65,000 clones, around 74% seen once, with around 10% in the top ten. Specimen: PBMCs. These receptors all come from an older woman in good health and CMV-seropositive.

The chain recombines TRBV2 with TRBJ2-1, with TRBD1 identical over 9 bases. The trim removed 6 bases at V and 4 bases at J, leaving 7 bases unmatched. Germline V gene data show CDR1 as SNHLY and CDR2 as FYNNEI. The CDR3 is 15 amino acids. DNA for the CDR3: TGTGCCAGCAGGGCGGGACAGGGAAAATACAATGAGCAGTTCTTC. Translation: CASRAGQGKYNEQFF.

This rearrangement joins TRBV6-1 to TRBJ2-1, with D hard to call. Between the trimmed V and J ends, which lost 9 bases and 0 bases, there was a span of 15 bases. Germline V gives CDR1 MNHNS, CDR2 SASEGT. This CDR3 has 15 residues. The CDR3 sequence: CASRGRPNSYNEQFF. In DNA, the CDR3 is TGTGCCAGTAGAGGTCGACCTAACTCCTACAATGAGCAGTTCTTC.

This clone was seen more than once but under ten times. V usage is TRBV5-5 and J usage is TRBJ1-4, with 7 nucleotides matching TRBD1. J gave up 8 bases and V 2 bases, and 6 bases lay outside the gene matches. The CDR3 totals 14 residues. Germline V gene data show CDR1 as SGHKS and CDR2 as YYEKEE (reference sequence). For the CDR3, the DNA is TGTGCCAGCAGCTTTAACAGGGGTGGGGAAAAACTGTTTTTT. Translating it yields CASSFNRGGEKLFF.

This clone was seen a single time. The chain combines TRBV19 with TRBJ1-2, with D perhaps TRBD1 (5 bases). CDR3 length: 14 residues. The V end was cut by 3 bases, the J end by 5 bases, with 13 bases between. The germline CDR1 and CDR2 sequences are LNHDA and SQIVND (reference sequence). Here the CDR3 reads CASSISDSSYGYTF. DNA of the CDR3: TGTGCCAGTAGTATCTCCGACAGTTCATATGGCTACACCTTC.

The chain links TRBV2 to TRBJ1-5, with D uncertain. CDR1 SNHLY and CDR2 FYNNEI come from the germline V gene. The CDR3 runs 13 residues. The V end lost 3 bases, the J end lost 5 bases, and 8 bases lay between the germline ends. CDR3 in amino acids: CASSEAGDQPQHF. DNA of the CDR3: TGTGCCAGCAGTGAGGCCGGAGATCAGCCCCAGCATTTT.

This chain links TRBV6-1 with TRBJ2-1; 9 nucleotides agree with TRBD1. Germline CDR1 is MNHNS and CDR2 is SASEGT. After removal of 4 bases from V and 7 bases from J, the junction contained 5 bases not matched to a gene. The CDR3 has 14 amino acids. In DNA form, the CDR3 reads TGTGCCAGCAGTGGGACAGGGGTCCTAAATGAGCAGTTCTTC. Translating it yields CASSGTGVLNEQFF.

The genes are TRBV19 and TRBJ2-4, with TRBD1 matching over 8 bases. This CDR3 is built from 14 residues. V shed 7 bases, J shed 2 bases, and the junction held 4 bases outside the gene matches. Germline lookup yields CDR1 LNHDA and CDR2 SQIVND (reference sequence). In nucleotides, the CDR3 is TGTGCCAGTACTCAGGGGGCTTCCAAAAACATTCAGTACTTC. Residues: CASTQGASKNIQYF.

The sample holds a few counts of this clone. The rearrangement joins TRBV6-5 to TRBJ1-4, with 9 bases identical to TRBD1. Germline loops: CDR1 MNHEY, CDR2 SVGAGI. The CDR3 is 14 amino acids. V lost 6 bases and J lost 8; bases outside the gene matches: 7. CDR3 in DNA: TGTGCCAGCAGGGGACAGGGACTAAGGGAAAAACTGTTTTTT. Translating gives CASRGQGLREKLFF.

This chain connects TRBV10-1 to TRBJ1-5; TRBD1 matches 10 bases. The CDR3 sequence is 16 residues long. V shed 2 bases, J shed 2 bases, and the junction held 3 bases outside the gene matches. CDR1 and CDR2 (germline): WNHNN, SYGVQD (reference sequence). CDR3 in DNA: TGCGCCAGCAGTGAGAGGACAGGGGGACGCAATCAGCCCCAGCATTTT. It specifies CASSERTGGRNQPQHF.

CDR3 residues: CASSPPPGQGGGYTF. The CDR3 coding sequence is TGTGCCAGCAGCCCGCCCCCGGGACAGGGCGGTGGCTACACCTTC. The chain uses TRBV7-2 and TRBJ1-2; the match to TRBD1 covers 9 bases. CDR1 and CDR2 (germline): SGHTA, FQGNSA. Unmatched junction bases numbered 11, after V lost 5 bases and J lost 7 bases. The CDR3 sequence is 15 residues long.

This clone has more than one count but fewer than ten. The chain carries TRBV6-5 and TRBJ1-6; 7 bases map to TRBD1. From germline, CDR1 is MNHEY and CDR2 SVGAGI. V dropped 7 bases and J dropped 6; count of bases not matched to a gene: 6. The CDR3 covers 14 residues. The CDR3 region has the DNA TGTGCCAGCAAAGTGACAGGGAGTAATTCACCCCTCCACTTT. Residues: CASKVTGSNSPLHF.

V gene TRBV7-9 combines with J gene TRBJ1-1; 7 nucleotides line up with TRBD1. Losses at the gene ends were 4 bases for V and 7 bases for J; bases not matched to a gene: 6. The germline CDR1 and CDR2 sequences are SEHNR and FQNEAQ (reference sequence). CDR3 length: 13 amino acids. In DNA form, the CDR3 reads TGTGCCAGCAGCTCTACAGGGGCGGTTGAAGCTTTCTTT. This gives the protein CASSSTGAVEAFF.

J is TRBJ1-1 and V is TRBV5-1; D is unclear. V gave up 0 bases and J gave up 4 bases, with 7 bases separating them. Germline CDR1 is SGHRS and CDR2 is YFSETQ. The CDR3 sequence is 13 residues long. DNA for the CDR3: TGCGCCAGCAGCTTGGAGGGAGCCACTGAAGCTTTCTTT. As protein: CASSLEGATEAFF.

The V and J genes are TRBV13 and TRBJ2-1; D gene ambiguous. CDR3 size: 15 residues. CDR1 PRHDT and CDR2 FYEKMQ come from the germline V gene (reference sequence). V was clipped by 5 bases and J by 4 bases, with 15 bases between them. The CDR3, as DNA: TGTGCCAGCAGCCCACGAGAAGAACTTTACAATGAGCAGTTCTTC. Translated, it gives CASSPREELYNEQFF. The full variable domain, completed using reference TRBV13 and TRBJ2-1, is AAGVIQSPRHLIKEKRETATLKCYPIPRHDTVYWYQQGPGQDPQFLISFYEKMQSDKGSIPDRFSAQQFSDYHSELNMSSLELGDSALYFCASSPREELYNEQFFGPGTRLTVL.

The V call is TRBV19, the J call TRBJ1-1, with 7 bases identical to TRBD1. V lost 3 bases to trimming and J lost 11 bases; unmatched junction nucleotides: 15. This CDR3 spans 15 amino acids. Germline V gene lookup returns CDR1 LNHDA and CDR2 SQIVND (reference sequence). In DNA, the CDR3 is TGTGCCAGTAGTATCGGAGACAGGGTGGTTGGGTCGGCTTTCTTT. Protein sequence: CASSIGDRVVGSAFF. Together with reference TRBV19 and TRBJ1-1, the CDR3 gives the full variable domain: DGGITQSPKYLFRKEGQNVTLSCEQNLNHDAMYWYRQDPGQGLRLIYYSQIVNDFQKGDIAEGYSVSREKKESFPLTVTSAQKNPTAFYLCASSIGDRVVGSAFFGQGTRLTVV.

This clone was seen a handful of times. This chain uses TRBV14 with TRBJ2-1; D might be TRBD2 (6 bases). V was shortened by 5 bases and J by 0 bases, with 14 bases between the two germline ends. Germline values: CDR1 SGHDN, CDR2 FVKESK. The CDR3 is 16 residues long. The CDR3 nucleotides are TGTGCCAGCAGCGCCCGGGACTCTAGCTCCTACAATGAGCAGTTCTTC. This gives the protein CASSARDSSSYNEQFF.

The genes are TRBV5-1 and TRBJ1-1; D gene unclear. CDR1 and CDR2 from the germline V gene are SGHRS and YFSETQ. The CDR3 contains 16 residues. V shed 7 bases and J shed 1 base, with 20 bases lying between them. This CDR3 is CASSNIQYPPNTEAFF. The CDR3 DNA reads as TGCGCCAGCTCGAACATACAGTACCCCCCGAACACTGAAGCTTTCTTT.

V usage is TRBV29-1 and J usage is TRBJ1-2, with D uncertain. Germline CDR1 SQVTM, CDR2 ANQGSEA. This CDR3 is 14 amino acids long. Trimming cost V 4 bases and J 4 bases, with 16 bases left between them. CDR3: CSVVSAGSGYGYTF. The CDR3 DNA sequence: TGCAGCGTTGTTTCAGCCGGGAGTGGCTATGGCTACACCTTC.

The J gene is TRBJ1-3, the V gene TRBV30, with D hard to call. The germline gives CDR1 GTSNPN, CDR2 SVGIG (reference sequence). This CDR3 region has 13 residues. Between the trimmed V and J ends, which lost 3 bases and 0 bases, there was a span of 6 bases. CDR3 nucleotide sequence: TGTGCCTGGAGGCGCCACTCTGGAAACACCATATATTTT. Translated, it gives CAWRRHSGNTIYF.

The chain combines TRBV19 with TRBJ1-1, with TRBD1 identical over 10 bases. Trimming cost V 5 bases and J 0 bases; bases outside gene matches: 6. CDR3 size: 16 residues. Germline assignment: CDR1 LNHDA and CDR2 SQIVND (reference sequence). This chain's CDR3 is CASSLGQGGVNTEAFF. CDR3 nucleotide sequence: TGTGCCAGTAGTCTAGGACAGGGGGGGGTGAACACTGAAGCTTTCTTT.

J is TRBJ2-7 and V is TRBV5-6; D is unclear. Per germline, CDR1 SGHDT and CDR2 YYEEEE. V dropped 0 bases and J dropped 0 bases, with 7 bases sitting between them. The CDR3 is made up of 14 amino acids. The CDR3 here is CASSLGPSSYEQYF. The CDR3 region has the DNA TGTGCCAGCAGCTTGGGTCCCAGCTCCTACGAGCAGTACTTC.

The chain uses TRBV28 and TRBJ2-5; 10 bases fit TRBD2. The CDR3 is made up of 17 amino acids. CDR1 and CDR2 (germline): MDHEN, SYDVKM. Losses at the gene ends were 4 bases for V and 1 base for J; bases not matched to a gene: 9. CDR3 residues: CASSYPGSGGLQETQYF. CDR3 coding DNA: TGTGCCAGCAGTTACCCGGGTAGCGGGGGGCTCCAAGAGACCCAGTACTTC.

The chain is built from TRBV2 and TRBJ2-2; tentative D call: TRBD1 (5 bases). Germline CDR1 SNHLY, CDR2 FYNNEI. V was shortened by 4 bases and J by 3 bases, with 6 bases between the two germline ends. The CDR3 covers 13 residues. The CDR3 nucleotides read TGTGCCAGCAGTGTCAGGGACACCGGGGAGCTGTTTTTT. This codes for CASSVRDTGELFF.

The chain recombines TRBV6-1 with TRBJ1-2, with D possibly matching TRBD1 (6 bases). Trimming cost V 5 bases and J 8 bases, with 18 bases left between them. This CDR3 contains 14 residues. Germline CDR1 reads MNHNS; CDR2 reads SASEGT. CDR3 in amino acids: CASSQRESQGGYTF. CDR3 bases: TGTGCCAGCAGTCAAAGGGAAAGTCAGGGGGGCTACACCTTC.

This rearrangement joins TRBV19 to TRBJ1-4, with a possible D match to TRBD1 (5 bases). The V gene lost 6 bases and the J gene lost 0 bases, with 20 bases spanning the gap. The germline CDR1 and CDR2 sequences are LNHDA and SQIVND (reference sequence). The CDR3 contains 18 residues. The CDR3 protein is CASSNRPGLGATNEKLFF. The CDR3, as DNA: TGTGCCAGTAGCAATCGCCCAGGGCTTGGGGCAACTAATGAAAAACTGTTTTTT.